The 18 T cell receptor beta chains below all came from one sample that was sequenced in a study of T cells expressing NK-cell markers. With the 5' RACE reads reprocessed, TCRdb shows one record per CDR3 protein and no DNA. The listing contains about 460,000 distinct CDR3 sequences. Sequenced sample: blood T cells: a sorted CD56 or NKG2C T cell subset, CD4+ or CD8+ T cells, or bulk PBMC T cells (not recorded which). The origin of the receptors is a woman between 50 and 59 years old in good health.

CDR3 loop: CASSPGQGGRPSTDTQYF. J is TRBJ2-3 and V is TRBV13; the TCRdb call, TRBD1, lacks DNA for checking. Germline CDR1 PRHDT, CDR2 FYEKMQ (reference sequence). The CDR3 extends over 18 amino acids.

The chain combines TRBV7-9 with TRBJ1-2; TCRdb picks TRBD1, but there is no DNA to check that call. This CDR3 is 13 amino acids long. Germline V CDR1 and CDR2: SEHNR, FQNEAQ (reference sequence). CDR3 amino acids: CASGRQVLYGYTF.

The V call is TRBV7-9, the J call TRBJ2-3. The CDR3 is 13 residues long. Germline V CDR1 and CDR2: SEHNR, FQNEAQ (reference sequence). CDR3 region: CASSLQVADTQYF. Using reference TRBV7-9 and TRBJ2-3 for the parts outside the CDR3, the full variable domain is DTGVSQNPRHKITKRGQNVTFRCDPISEHNRLYWYRQTLGQGPEFLTYFQNEAQLEKSRLLSDRFSAERPKGSFSTLEIQRTEQGDSAMYLCASSLQVADTQYFGPGTRLTVL.

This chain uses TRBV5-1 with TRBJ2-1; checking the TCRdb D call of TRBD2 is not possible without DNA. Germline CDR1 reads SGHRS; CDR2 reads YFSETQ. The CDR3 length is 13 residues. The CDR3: CASSWGSGNEQFF.

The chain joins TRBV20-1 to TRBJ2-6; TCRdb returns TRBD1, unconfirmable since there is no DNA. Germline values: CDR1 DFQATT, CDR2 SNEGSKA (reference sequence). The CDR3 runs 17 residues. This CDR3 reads CSATRGTGISGANVLTF.

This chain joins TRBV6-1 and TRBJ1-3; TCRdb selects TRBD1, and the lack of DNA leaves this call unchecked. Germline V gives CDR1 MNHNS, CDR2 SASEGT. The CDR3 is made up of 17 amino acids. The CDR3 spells CASSPREGASSGNTIYF.

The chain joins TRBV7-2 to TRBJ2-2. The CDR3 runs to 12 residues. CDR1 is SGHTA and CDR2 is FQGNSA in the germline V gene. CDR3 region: CASSYEAGELFF.

Here the CDR3 reads CAISEVAVNTEAFF. The V gene is TRBV10-3, the J gene TRBJ1-1. Germline assignment: CDR1 ENHRY and CDR2 SYGVKD. This CDR3 is built from 14 residues.

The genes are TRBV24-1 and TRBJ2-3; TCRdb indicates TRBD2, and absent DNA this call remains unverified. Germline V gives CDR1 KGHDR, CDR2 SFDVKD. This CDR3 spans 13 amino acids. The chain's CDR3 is CATDREDTDTQYF.

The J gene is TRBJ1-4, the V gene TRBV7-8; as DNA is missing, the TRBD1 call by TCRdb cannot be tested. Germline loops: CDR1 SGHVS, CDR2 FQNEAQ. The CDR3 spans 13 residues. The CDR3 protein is CATSRGANEKLFF.

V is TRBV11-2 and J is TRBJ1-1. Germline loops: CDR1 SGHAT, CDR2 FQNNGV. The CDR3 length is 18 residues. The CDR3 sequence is CASSLGKGGPRLNTEAFF. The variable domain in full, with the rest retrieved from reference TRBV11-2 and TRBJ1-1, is EAGVAQSPRYKIIEKRQSVAFWCNPISGHATLYWYQQILGQGPKLLIQFQNNGVVDDSQLPKDRFSAERLKGVDSTLKIQPAKLEDSAVYLCASSLGKGGPRLNTEAFFGQGTRLTVV.

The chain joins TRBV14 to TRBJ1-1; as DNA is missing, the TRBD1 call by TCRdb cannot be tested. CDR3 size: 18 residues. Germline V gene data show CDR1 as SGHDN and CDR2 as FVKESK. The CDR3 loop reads CASSQDYRGRTRATEAFF.

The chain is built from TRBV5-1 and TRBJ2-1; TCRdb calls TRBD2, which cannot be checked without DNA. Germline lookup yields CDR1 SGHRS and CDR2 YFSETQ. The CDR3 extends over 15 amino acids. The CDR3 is CASSLQVGGANEQFF.

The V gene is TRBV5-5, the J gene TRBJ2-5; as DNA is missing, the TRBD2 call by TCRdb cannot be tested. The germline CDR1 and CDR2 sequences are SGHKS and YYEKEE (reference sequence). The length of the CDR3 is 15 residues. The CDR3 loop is CASSPLGSEQETQYF.

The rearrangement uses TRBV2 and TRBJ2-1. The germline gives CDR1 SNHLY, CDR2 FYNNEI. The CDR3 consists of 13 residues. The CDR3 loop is CASRKTYYNEQFF.

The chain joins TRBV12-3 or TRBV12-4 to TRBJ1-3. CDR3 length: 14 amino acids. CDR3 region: CASSLVNTGNTIYF.

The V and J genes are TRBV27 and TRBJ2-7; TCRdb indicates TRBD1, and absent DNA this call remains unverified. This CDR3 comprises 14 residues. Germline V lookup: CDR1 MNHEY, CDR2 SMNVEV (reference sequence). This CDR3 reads CASSLQQGAGEQYF.

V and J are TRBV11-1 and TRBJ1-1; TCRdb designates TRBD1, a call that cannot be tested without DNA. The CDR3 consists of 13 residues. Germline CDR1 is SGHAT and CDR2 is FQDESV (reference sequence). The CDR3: CASSFRGRSEAFF.